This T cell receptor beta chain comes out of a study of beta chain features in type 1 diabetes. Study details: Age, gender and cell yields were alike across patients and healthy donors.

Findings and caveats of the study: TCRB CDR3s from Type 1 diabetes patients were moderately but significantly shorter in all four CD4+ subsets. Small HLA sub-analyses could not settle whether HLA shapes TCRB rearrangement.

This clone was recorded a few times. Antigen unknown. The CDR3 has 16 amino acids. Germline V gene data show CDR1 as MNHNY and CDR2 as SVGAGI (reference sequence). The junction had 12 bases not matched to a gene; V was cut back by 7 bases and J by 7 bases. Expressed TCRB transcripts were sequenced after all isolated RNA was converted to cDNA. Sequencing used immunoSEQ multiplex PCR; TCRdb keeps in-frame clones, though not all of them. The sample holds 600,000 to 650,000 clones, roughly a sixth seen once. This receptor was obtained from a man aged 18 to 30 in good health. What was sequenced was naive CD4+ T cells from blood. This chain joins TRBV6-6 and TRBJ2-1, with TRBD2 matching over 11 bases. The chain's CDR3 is CASTQGLAGGGNEQFF. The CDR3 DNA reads TGTGCCAGCACCCAGGGGCTAGCGGGGGGAGGGAATGAGCAGTTCTTC.